The sequence of this T cell receptor (beta chain) was determined in a study of blood T cells in healthy people across ages. Study-level points and caveats: Since the PBMCs were unsorted, naive and antigen-experienced cells could not be conclusively compared.

Comments on this clonotype: Its antigen is unknown.

It was with a sample-barcoded 5' primer and a J-beta primer mix that a second PCR of about 6 to 11 cycles was run. MiXCR was run by TCRdb on the 5' RACE reads, yielding one entry per CDR3 protein. The table shows some 1 million distinct CDR3 sequences, with 40% to 55% occurring only once. This TCR was recovered from an older woman in good health. What was sequenced was blood.

In DNA, the CDR3 is TGCGCCAGCAGCAAAGGGACTAGCGACCAAGAGACCCAGTACTTC. Its protein product is CASSKGTSDQETQYF. This rearrangement joins TRBV4-1 to TRBJ2-5; 10 nucleotides agree with TRBD2. The junction had 3 bases not matched to a gene; V was cut back by 5 bases and J by 0 bases. The CDR3 extends over 15 amino acids. The germline V gene has CDR1 MGHRA and CDR2 YSYEKL.